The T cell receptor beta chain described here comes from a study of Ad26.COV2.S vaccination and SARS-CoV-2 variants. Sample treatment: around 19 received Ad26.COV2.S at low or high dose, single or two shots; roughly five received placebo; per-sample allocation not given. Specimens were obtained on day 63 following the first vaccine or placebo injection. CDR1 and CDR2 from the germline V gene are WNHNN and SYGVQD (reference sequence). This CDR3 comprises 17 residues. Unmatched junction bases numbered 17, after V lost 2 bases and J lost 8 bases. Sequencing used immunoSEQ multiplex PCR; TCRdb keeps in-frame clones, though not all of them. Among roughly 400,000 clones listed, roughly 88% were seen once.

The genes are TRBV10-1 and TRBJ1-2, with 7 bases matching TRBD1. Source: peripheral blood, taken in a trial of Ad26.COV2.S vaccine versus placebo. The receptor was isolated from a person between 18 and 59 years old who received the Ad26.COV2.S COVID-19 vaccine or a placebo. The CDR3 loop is CASSEKDSLEGAKGYTF. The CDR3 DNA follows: TGCGCCAGCAGTGAGAAAGACTCGCTGGAGGGGGCCAAAGGCTACACCTTC.